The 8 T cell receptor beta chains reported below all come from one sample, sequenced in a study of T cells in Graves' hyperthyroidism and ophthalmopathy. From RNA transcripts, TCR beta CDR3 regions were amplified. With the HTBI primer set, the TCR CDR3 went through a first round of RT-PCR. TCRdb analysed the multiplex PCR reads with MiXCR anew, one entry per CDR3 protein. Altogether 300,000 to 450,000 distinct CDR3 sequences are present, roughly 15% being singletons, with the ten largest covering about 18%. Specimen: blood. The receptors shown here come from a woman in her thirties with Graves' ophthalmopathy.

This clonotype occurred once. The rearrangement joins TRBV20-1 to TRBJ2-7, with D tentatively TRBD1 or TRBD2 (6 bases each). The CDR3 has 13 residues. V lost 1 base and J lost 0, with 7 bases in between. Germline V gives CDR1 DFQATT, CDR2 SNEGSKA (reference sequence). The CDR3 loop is CSARAGASYEQYF. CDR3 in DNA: TGCAGTGCTAGAGCGGGGGCCTCCTACGAGCAGTACTTC.

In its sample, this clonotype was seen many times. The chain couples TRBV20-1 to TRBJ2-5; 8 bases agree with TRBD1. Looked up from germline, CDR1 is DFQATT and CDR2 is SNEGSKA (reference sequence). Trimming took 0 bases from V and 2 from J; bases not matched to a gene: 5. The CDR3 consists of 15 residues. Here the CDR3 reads CSARDQRQGQETQYF. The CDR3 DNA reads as TGCAGTGCTAGAGACCAACGACAGGGGCAAGAGACCCAGTACTTC.

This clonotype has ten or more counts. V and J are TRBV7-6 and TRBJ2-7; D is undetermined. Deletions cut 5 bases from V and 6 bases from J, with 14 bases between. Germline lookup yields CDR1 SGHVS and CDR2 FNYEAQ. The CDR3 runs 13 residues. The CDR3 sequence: CASSPAPNSEQYF. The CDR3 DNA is TGTGCCAGCAGCCCCGCACCAAACTCCGAGCAGTACTTC.

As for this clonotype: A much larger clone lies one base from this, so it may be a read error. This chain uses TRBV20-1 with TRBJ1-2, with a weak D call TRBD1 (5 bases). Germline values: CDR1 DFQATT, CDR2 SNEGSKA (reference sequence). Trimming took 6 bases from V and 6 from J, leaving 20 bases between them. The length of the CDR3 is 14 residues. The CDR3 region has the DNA TGCAGTGCCCCCGGGGGGTGGGGGTTTGATGGCTACACCTTC. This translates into CSAPGGWGFDGYTF.

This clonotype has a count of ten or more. The CDR3 region is CATTPRRGTEAFF. CDR3 coding DNA: TGTGCCACCACACCTCGCCGGGGCACTGAAGCTTTCTTT. This chain connects TRBV6-1 to TRBJ1-1; D uncertain. Trimming removed 10 bases from V and 4 bases from J, with 16 bases in between. The CDR3 contains 13 residues. The V gene's germline CDR1 is MNHNS and CDR2 SASEGT.

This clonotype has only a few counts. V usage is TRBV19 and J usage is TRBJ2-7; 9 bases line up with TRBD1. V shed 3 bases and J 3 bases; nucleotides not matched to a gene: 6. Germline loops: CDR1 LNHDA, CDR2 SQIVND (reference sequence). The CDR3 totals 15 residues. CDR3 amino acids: CASSITGQGSYEQYF. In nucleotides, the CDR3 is TGTGCCAGTAGTATTACAGGACAGGGGAGCTACGAGCAGTACTTC.

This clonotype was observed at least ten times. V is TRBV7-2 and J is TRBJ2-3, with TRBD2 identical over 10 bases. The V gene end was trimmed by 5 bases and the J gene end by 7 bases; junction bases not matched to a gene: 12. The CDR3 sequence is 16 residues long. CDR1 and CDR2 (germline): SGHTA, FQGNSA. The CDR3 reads CASSPQELAGLNTQYF. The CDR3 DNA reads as TGTGCCAGCAGCCCCCAGGAACTAGCGGGGCTGAATACGCAGTATTTT.

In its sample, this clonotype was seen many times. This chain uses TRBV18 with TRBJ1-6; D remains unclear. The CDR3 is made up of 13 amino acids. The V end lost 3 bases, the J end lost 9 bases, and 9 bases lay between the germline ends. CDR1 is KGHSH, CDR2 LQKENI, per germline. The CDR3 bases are TGTGCCAGCTCACCTGAGGATGCTTCACCCCTCCACTTT. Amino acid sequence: CASSPEDASPLHF.